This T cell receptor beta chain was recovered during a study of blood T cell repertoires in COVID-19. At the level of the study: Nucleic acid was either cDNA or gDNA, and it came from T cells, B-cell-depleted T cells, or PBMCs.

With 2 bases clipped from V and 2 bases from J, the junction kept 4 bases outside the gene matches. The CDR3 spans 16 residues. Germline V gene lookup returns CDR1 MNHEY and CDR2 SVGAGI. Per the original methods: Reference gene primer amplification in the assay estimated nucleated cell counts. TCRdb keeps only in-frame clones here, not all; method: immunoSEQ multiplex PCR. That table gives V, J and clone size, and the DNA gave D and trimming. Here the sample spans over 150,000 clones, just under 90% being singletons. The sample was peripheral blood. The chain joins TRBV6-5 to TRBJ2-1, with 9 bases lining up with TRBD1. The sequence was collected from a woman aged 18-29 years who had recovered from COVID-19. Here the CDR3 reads CASSYRQGGAYNEQFF. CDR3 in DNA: TGTGCCAGCAGTTACCGACAGGGGGGAGCCTACAATGAGCAGTTCTTC.